This TCR beta chain was profiled in a study of blood T cell repertoires in COVID-19. In the study overall: Samples representing acute and convalescent COVID-19 were sourced from the United States, Italy and Spain. The analysed material was cDNA or gDNA that came from T cells, B-cell-depleted T cells, or PBMCs.

CDR1 and CDR2 from the germline V gene are SNHLY and FYNNEI. This CDR3 contains 16 residues. V trimming: 2 bases; J trimming: 8 bases; junction bases outside the gene matches: 10. Original processing methods: Reference gene primer amplification in the assay estimated nucleated cell counts. Profiled with immunoSEQ multiplex PCR; TCRdb holds only in-frame clones, not every one. That table supplies the V and J calls and clone size; D and trimming were determined from the DNA. The sample holds about 280,000 clones; roughly 90% are singletons and the top ten take 9.4%. Source material: peripheral blood. The TCR originated in a man aged 18-30 years with active or convalescent COVID-19. V is TRBV2 and J is TRBJ2-1, with 9 bases lining up with TRBD2. CDR3 DNA sequence: TGTGCCAGCAGTGAACCCCTTGGCGGGGGGGCCGATGAGCAGTTCTTC. This gives the protein CASSEPLGGGADEQFF.